The 16 T cell receptor beta chains below were found in one sample sequenced in a study of response to subunit inactivated influenza vaccine. Each CDR3 protein gets one entry after TCRdb re-called the RT-PCR reads with MiXCR. The data show some 850,000 distinct CDR3 sequences, less than 20% seen once. Here the sequenced sample was PBMCs from blood, taken less than 6 days after vaccination. The receptors shown here come from a man in his fifties or sixties who received an inactivated influenza vaccine.

The DNA for the CDR3 is TGTGCCAGCAGCTCCGGACAGGGTGATCGCGGGGCCAACGTCCTGACTTTC. It codes for CASSSGQGDRGANVLTF. The rearrangement joins TRBV13 to TRBJ2-6; TRBD1 agrees at 8 bases. Germline lookup yields CDR1 PRHDT and CDR2 FYEKMQ (reference sequence). The CDR3 has 17 amino acids. The junction had 9 bases not matched to a gene; V was cut back by 4 bases and J by 4 bases.

The DNA for the CDR3 is TGTGCCAGCACCCTCGGGACAGACTACGAGCAGTACTTC. This codes for CASTLGTDYEQYF. The rearrangement joins TRBV6-1 to TRBJ2-7; the match to TRBD1 covers 7 bases. Germline loops: CDR1 MNHNS, CDR2 SASEGT. The CDR3 loop spans 13 amino acids. Germline trimming cut 7 bases from V and 3 bases from J; bases unmatched to any gene: 6.

The V gene is TRBV20-1, the J gene TRBJ2-1; 8 positions match TRBD2. The CDR3 is made up of 16 amino acids. The junction had 7 bases not matched to a gene; V was cut back by 3 bases and J by 0 bases. The germline gives CDR1 DFQATT, CDR2 SNEGSKA (reference sequence). The CDR3 is CSASGLAESSYNEQFF. CDR3 nucleotide sequence: TGCAGTGCTAGCGGACTAGCTGAGAGCTCCTACAATGAGCAGTTCTTC.

This clonotype was picked up many times. The gene calls are TRBV12-3 or TRBV12-4 and TRBJ2-7; tentatively, D is TRBD1 (5 bases). V lost 3 bases and J 1 base, leaving 10 bases between the germline ends. There are 14 residues in the CDR3. For the CDR3, the DNA is TGTGCCAGCAGTTTTAGGGGCAGGTCCTACGAGCAGTACTTC. The encoded protein is CASSFRGRSYEQYF.

This chain uses TRBV7-2 with TRBJ2-2; D may be TRBD2 (6 bases). The CDR3 extends over 15 amino acids. Germline CDR1 and CDR2: SGHTA and FQGNSA. V lost 5 bases and J lost 2, with 12 bases in between. The CDR3 nucleotides are TGTGCCAGCAGCCCTAGCGCGGGAAACACCGGGGAGCTGTTTTTT. This translates into CASSPSAGNTGELFF.

This clonotype was seen a single time. This rearrangement joins TRBV11-2 to TRBJ2-5; D unclear. Trimming shortened V by 4 bases and J by 4 bases, and 7 bases separated the two germline ends. Per germline, CDR1 SGHAT and CDR2 FQNNGV. This CDR3 has 12 amino acids. The CDR3 DNA reads TGTGCCAGCAGCTACCCACGAGAGACCCAGTACTTC. Protein product: CASSYPRETQYF.

The chain combines TRBV27 with TRBJ1-5; maybe TRBD1 (5 bases). V shed 5 bases and J shed 3 bases, with 14 bases lying between them. The CDR3 runs 15 residues. CDR1 and CDR2 (germline): MNHEY, SMNVEV (reference sequence). CDR3 bases: TGTGCCAGCAGTCGCGCGGGGGGATACAATCAGCCCCAGCATTTT. Its translation is CASSRAGGYNQPQHF.

At least ten counts were recorded for this clonotype. The rearrangement links TRBV7-8 to TRBJ2-5; D is unclear. The CDR3 covers 14 residues. CDR1 and CDR2 from the germline V gene are SGHVS and FQNEAQ. Deletions cut 1 base from V and 1 base from J, with 7 bases between. The DNA of the CDR3 is TGTGCCAGCAGCTTAGAATTAACCCAAGAGACCCAGTACTTC. Amino acid sequence: CASSLELTQETQYF.

The table lists this clonotype with a few counts. J is TRBJ1-1 and V is TRBV6-6; no firm D call. The CDR3 extends over 13 amino acids. Trimming cost V 5 bases and J 5 bases, with 12 bases left between them. Germline V gives CDR1 MNHNY, CDR2 SVGAGI (reference sequence). The CDR3 reads CASSTRGQTEAFF. The DNA for the CDR3 is TGTGCCAGCAGTACCCGTGGGCAGACTGAAGCTTTCTTT.

DNA for the CDR3: TGCAGCGGGAGGGTCGGACAGGGGCGAAATGAGCAGTTCTTC. Residues: CSGRVGQGRNEQFF. The chain links TRBV29-1 to TRBJ2-1, with 9 bases that match TRBD1. CDR1 and CDR2 from the germline V gene are SQVTM and ANQGSEA. V was pared by 7 bases and J by 7 bases, with 11 bases of the junction left unmatched. The CDR3 totals 14 residues.

The chain has TRBV11-2 and TRBJ1-1, with unresolved D. This CDR3 comprises 15 residues. The germline gives CDR1 SGHAT, CDR2 FQNNGV. Trimming stripped 3 bases from V and 0 bases from J, with 11 bases between. The CDR3 DNA reads TGTGCCAGCAGCTTTACAGACAAGGTGAACACTGAAGCTTTCTTT. Its protein product is CASSFTDKVNTEAFF. Supplemented by reference TRBV11-2 and TRBJ1-1, the full variable domain reads EAGVAQSPRYKIIEKRQSVAFWCNPISGHATLYWYQQILGQGPKLLIQFQNNGVVDDSQLPKDRFSAERLKGVDSTLKIQPAKLEDSAVYLCASSFTDKVNTEAFFGQGTRLTVV.

This clonotype was recorded many times. A read error may account for a junction end that differs from germline. The V and J genes are TRBV5-5 and TRBJ2-1; 11 bases agree with TRBD2. The CDR3 consists of 12 residues. CDR1 is SGHKS, CDR2 YYEKEE, per germline (reference sequence). CDR3 region: CASSSDSGGDNF. In DNA, the CDR3 is TGTGCCAGCAGCTCGGATAGCGGGGGGGACAACTTC.

This rearrangement joins TRBV24-1 to TRBJ1-1, with unresolved D. The CDR3 totals 18 residues. From germline, CDR1 is KGHDR and CDR2 SFDVKD. Trimming pared 0 bases from V and 1 base from J, leaving 17 bases between. In DNA, the CDR3 is TGTGCCACCAGTGATTTGACCGAACGCGGACGGTCGAACACTGAAGCTTTCTTT. Amino acid sequence: CATSDLTERGRSNTEAFF.

There are a few counts of this clonotype. This chain joins TRBV6-5 and TRBJ2-7; 7 nucleotides agree with TRBD1. CDR1 MNHEY and CDR2 SVGAGI come from the germline V gene. The CDR3 has 14 residues. The V gene end was trimmed by 4 bases and the J gene end by 6 bases; junction bases not matched to a gene: 9. This CDR3 reads CASSSLTGFGEQYF. CDR3 in DNA: TGTGCCAGCAGTTCCTTGACAGGGTTTGGCGAGCAGTACTTC.

Here the CDR3 reads CASSLVTAEQYF. CDR3 in DNA: TGTGCCAGCAGCTTGGTCACGGCCGAGCAGTACTTC. V and J are TRBV5-5 and TRBJ2-7; D is uncertain. The CDR3 spans 12 residues. Trimming shortened V by 0 bases and J by 6 bases, and 7 bases separated the two germline ends. The V gene's germline CDR1 is SGHKS and CDR2 YYEKEE (reference sequence).

The chain combines TRBV4-2 with TRBJ1-2, with a tentative D call TRBD1 (6 bases). Germline V lookup: CDR1 LGHNA, CDR2 YNFKEQ. V lost 0 bases, J lost 0 bases, and 14 bases lay in between. CDR3 length equals 17 residues. The CDR3 loop is CASSQDFATGANYGYTF. The CDR3 DNA sequence: TGTGCCAGCAGCCAAGACTTTGCGACAGGAGCTAACTATGGCTACACCTTC.